This T cell receptor (beta chain) was sequenced for a study of graft-versus-host responses after intestinal transplantation. Study-wide context: As for transplant type, recipients had multivisceral, liver-intestinal, or isolated intestinal grafts. Tacrolimus plus steroids were given to all recipients for about three years, preceded by anti-thymocyte globulin induction.

Libraries were prepared by immunoSEQ multiplex PCR; TCRdb keeps only in-frame clonotypes and omits some of them. Among tens of thousands of clones listed, approximately 93% were seen once. Between the trimmed V and J ends, which lost 5 bases and 0 bases, there was a span of 8 bases. CDR1 and CDR2 from the germline V gene are LGHNA and YSLEER. The CDR3 length is 14 residues. The receptor was derived from a human patient who received an intestinal transplant, so some T cells may come from the graft donor. The sample was PBMCs, taken 156 days after intestinal transplant. This chain connects TRBV4-3 to TRBJ1-3, with no clear D. In nucleotides, the CDR3 is TGCGCCAGCAGCGCAGTGTCCTCTGGAAACACCATATATTTT. It is translated as CASSAVSSGNTIYF.